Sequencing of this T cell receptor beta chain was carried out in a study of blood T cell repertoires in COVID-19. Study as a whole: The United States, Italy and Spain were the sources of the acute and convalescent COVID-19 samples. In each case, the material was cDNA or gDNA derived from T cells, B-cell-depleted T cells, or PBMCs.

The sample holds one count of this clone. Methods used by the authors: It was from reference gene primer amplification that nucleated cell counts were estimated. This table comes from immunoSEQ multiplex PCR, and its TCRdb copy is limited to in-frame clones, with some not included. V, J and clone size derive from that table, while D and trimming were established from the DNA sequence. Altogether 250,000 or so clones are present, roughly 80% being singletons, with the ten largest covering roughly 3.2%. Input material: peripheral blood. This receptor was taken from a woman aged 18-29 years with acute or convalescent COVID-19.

CDR3 in amino acids: CSARRSYGYTF. In nucleotides, the CDR3 is TGCAGTGCTAGGAGGAGCTATGGCTACACCTTC. J is TRBJ1-2 and V is TRBV20-1, with D uncertain. The length of the CDR3 is 11 residues. The V end was cut by 3 bases, the J end by 4 bases, with 6 bases between. Germline CDR1 reads DFQATT; CDR2 reads SNEGSKA (reference sequence).